This paragraph reports one TCR gamma chain. Taking its sample share into account, this clone is medium-sized (0.01 to 0.1%). The antigen this receptor binds is unknown. No much larger clonotype is one base removed from it; base qualities were not supplied. These data come from a study of gamma delta lymphoproliferative disorders and STAT genes (dated by TCRdb to between 2018 and 2020). For context, the study as a whole: The LymphoTrack Dx TCRG Assay was used to build gamma-chain libraries from a minimum of 50 ng of genomic DNA. Because no corresponding Invivoscribe delta assay was available, delta-chain libraries were prepared according to the standard operating procedure of the EuroClonality-NGS working group. The study profiled TCR gamma and delta CDR3 repertoires by deep sequencing in Tgammadelta lymphoproliferative disease patients and healthy controls, within a larger immunophenotypic and STAT-mutation study. To confirm results, two gamma-chain samples and all delta-chain samples were sequenced twice. Study-wide conclusions, independent of this receptor: Almost every major gamma and delta clonotype in patients was public, meaning shared with at least one healthy donor, and only two gamma clonotypes were private to disease. In whole-repertoire clustering, patient gamma repertoires grouped separately from healthy controls, whereas delta repertoires showed no separation between groups. The authors pointed out that NGS specificity may be lower at low frequencies, so whether leukemic clones are public or private needs to be confirmed. Leukemic cells were skewed toward terminal effectors, whereas control T cells likely spanned varied maturation stages, a difference potentially limiting comparisons between patients and controls.

Reading the germline V gene (reference sequence) gives CDR1 GITISATS and CDR2 ISYDGTV. V is trimmed back by 2 bases and J by 0 bases, and the junction contains 13 bases that no gene match accounts for. From the cysteine up to the phenylalanine, the CDR3 has a length of 17 residues. CDR3 DNA only is kept here, 51 bases in frame from base 1. For TCR sequencing, genomic DNA was taken from peripheral blood mononuclear cells isolated from both patients and controls. As controls, about 23 healthy adult blood donors (median age roughly 60 years; around 12 males and some 11 females) were included and were matched to patients for age and sex. In both library preparation methods, multiplex PCR was run with primers aimed at the conserved V and J regions of the TCR genes. Amplicons were purified, pooled and sequenced on an Illumina MiSeq platform. As for the original processing: V(D)J alignment, clonotype assembly and translation were done with MiXCR, while functionality assessment and CDR3 repertoire analyses were done with VDJtools. CDR3 was defined according to IMGT, and analyses were limited to productive sequences using functional genes, with ORF genes and pseudogenes excluded. Identical amino acid CDR3s of major clonotypes (frequency >=5%) were searched for across all patients and controls using a custom Python script. To compare clonotype frequencies between patients and controls, a one-sided non-parametric Wilcoxon test was applied. Identical DNA sequences were merged into single rows after TCRdb reprocessed the public reads with CATT. TCRdb, rather than the study authors, made the V and J calls. Recorded for this sample are roughly 1,600 gamma-chain clones; 9.5% to 10% of them occurred a single time. The ten top clones hold around 36% of the sample.

Material for sequencing was blood. The clonotype comes from a human donor in good health. The V and J segments used are TRGV9 and TRGJ1 or TRGJ2. The J gene comes from matching the DNA to germline here; TCRdb lacks it. CDR3 loop: CALWEARPLSNYYKKLF. The sequence in DNA is TGTGCCTTGTGGGAGGCGCGCCCCTTATCGAATTATTATAAGAAACTCTTT.